This section outlines one TCR beta chain sequence together with its context. Antigen unknown. This record belongs to a study of T-cell memory formation after mild COVID-19. Whole-study results and caveats: Researchers report contracting CD4+ clones mostly in CM and EM, with CD8+ clones in EMRA.

TCRdb reprocessed the 5' RACE reads with MiXCR, giving one entry per CDR3 protein. This table has approximately 580,000 distinct CDR3 sequences, just over 20% appearing once. With V trimmed by 6 bases and J by 0 bases, 8 bases remained unmatched. The CDR3 has 15 residues. What was sequenced was PBMCs or a T cell subset sorted from them (not recorded which). V gene TRBV12-3 or TRBV12-4 combines with J gene TRBJ2-7; 7 positions agree with TRBD2. This clonotype was sampled from an adult woman who had mild COVID-19 (a few samples of this study predate the infection). Cell type and time point are not known. The chain's CDR3 is CASSLQRDYSYEQYF. The CDR3 DNA reads as TGTGCCAGCAGCCTACAACGGGACTACTCCTACGAGCAGTACTTC.